This TCR beta chain was obtained from a study of shared clonotypes between healthy human individuals. The CDR3 consists of 14 residues. Germline CDR1 SGHRS, CDR2 YFSETQ. V shed 8 bases and J 2 bases; nucleotides not matched to a gene: 4. Method: immunoSEQ multiplex PCR; TCRdb's copy keeps in-frame clones and lacks some. This sample has about a million clones; 70% to 80% occur once, and the top ten carry 0.89%. Source material: memory CD4+ T cells from PBMCs. Subset in this sample: CD45RA-negative fraction. This chain joins TRBV5-1 and TRBJ1-4; 9 nucleotides align to TRBD1. The origin of this receptor is a man aged 18 to 29 in good health. Some clones in this sample may be carry-over from other donors' samples. CDR3: CASKGQGTNEKLFF. The CDR3 DNA is TGCGCCAGTAAGGGACAGGGTACTAATGAAAAACTGTTTTTT.